This T cell receptor beta chain was observed in a study of shared clonotypes between healthy human individuals. With 2 bases removed from V and 5 bases from J, the gap between germline ends came to 18 bases. In germline, CDR1 is MNHEY, CDR2 SMNVEV (reference sequence). The CDR3 length is 16 residues. At a deep level, the assay was run. Every subset's genomic DNA went evenly onto several immunoSEQ plates. The table came from immunoSEQ multiplex PCR; TCRdb's copy has only in-frame clones and leaves some out. The table has millions of clones, around 94% seen once. V and J are TRBV27 and TRBJ2-5; unclear D gene. Sequenced sample: naive CD4+ T cells sorted from blood. Subset of the sample: CD45RA+ positively selected. The receptor's source is a young man in good health. Here the CDR3 DNA reads TGTGCCAGCAGTTTAAGCATGCAGCGAGTCGGGGAGACCCAGTACTTC. Protein product: CASSLSMQRVGETQYF.